Each of the 28 T cell receptor beta chains below was sequenced from the same sample in a study of blood T cell repertoires in COVID-19. The protocol was immunoSEQ multiplex PCR, while the TCRdb copy is restricted to in-frame clones and leaves out a portion. Counted here are 130,000 to 150,000 clones, about four fifths occurring once; the ten biggest clones make up 9.2%. What was sequenced was PBMCs or T cells enriched from blood (not recorded which). Receptors were obtained from a man aged 45 to 65 who had recovered from COVID-19.

In its sample, this clone was seen many times. J is TRBJ1-2 and V is TRBV4-3; D call uncertain. The CDR3 has 14 residues. Germline CDR1 is LGHNA and CDR2 is YSLEER. With 1 base removed from V and 4 bases from J, the gap between germline ends came to 10 bases. DNA of the CDR3: TGCGCCAGCAGCCAAGCCCGCCGGAGCTATGGCTACACCTTC. Amino acid sequence: CASSQARRSYGYTF.

J is TRBJ2-7 and V is TRBV5-5; 13 nucleotides agree with TRBD2. CDR1 and CDR2 from the germline V gene are SGHKS and YYEKEE (reference sequence). Germline trimming cut 4 bases from V and 5 bases from J; bases unmatched to any gene: 6. The length of the CDR3 is 15 residues. CDR3 amino acids: CASSGTSGGVHEQYF. As DNA, the CDR3 is TGTGCCAGCAGCGGAACTAGCGGGGGGGTCCACGAGCAGTACTTC.

The J gene is TRBJ1-2, the V gene TRBV5-6, with 8 nucleotides matching TRBD1. There are 15 residues in the CDR3. J lost 2 bases, V lost 3 bases, and 6 bases had no gene match. The germline V gene encodes CDR1 SGHDT and CDR2 YYEEEE. The CDR3 nucleotides read TGTGCCAGCAGCTACCGGACAGGGTCGAACTATGGCTACACCTTC. Amino acid sequence: CASSYRTGSNYGYTF.

Written as DNA, the CDR3 is TGTGCCAGCAGTTTTTCCCCCACCGGGACAGCAGCCTACGAGCAGTACTTC. Its protein product is CASSFSPTGTAAYEQYF. The chain uses TRBV27 and TRBJ2-7; 7 bases are a match to TRBD1. The CDR3 extends over 17 amino acids. CDR1 and CDR2 from the germline V gene are MNHEY and SMNVEV (reference sequence). With 3 bases clipped from V and 2 bases from J, the junction kept 13 bases outside the gene matches.

CDR3 sequence: CASIGTLSANTIYF. CDR3 bases: TGTGCCAGTATTGGGACTCTTTCGGCAAACACCATATATTTT. The gene calls are TRBV19 and TRBJ1-3; D possibly corresponds to TRBD1 (5 bases). Germline values: CDR1 LNHDA, CDR2 SQIVND (reference sequence). The CDR3 covers 14 residues. The V gene lost 7 bases and the J gene lost 6 bases, with 16 bases spanning the gap.

The chain uses TRBV6-5 and TRBJ2-7; D might be TRBD1 (6 bases). This CDR3 has 15 amino acids. CDR1 MNHEY and CDR2 SVGAGI come from the germline V gene. V lost 2 bases, J lost 3 bases, and 14 bases lay in between. CDR3: CASSYRDNRYYEQYF. Written as DNA, the CDR3 is TGTGCCAGCAGTTACCGGGACAACCGCTACTACGAGCAGTACTTC.

This chain joins TRBV19 and TRBJ2-3; 11 bases align to TRBD2. This CDR3 comprises 16 residues. Germline V CDR1 and CDR2: LNHDA, SQIVND (reference sequence). Trimming at V came to 4 bases and at J to 5 bases, leaving 8 bases not matched to a gene. CDR3 in amino acids: CASSNQGTSGGDTQYF. DNA of the CDR3: TGTGCCAGTAGTAATCAGGGGACTAGCGGTGGAGATACGCAGTATTTT.

The rearrangement uses TRBV19 and TRBJ2-1; 7 nucleotides align to TRBD1. Looked up from germline, CDR1 is LNHDA and CDR2 is SQIVND (reference sequence). The CDR3 runs to 12 residues. V dropped 9 bases and J dropped 13; count of bases not matched to a gene: 12. CDR3 protein: CASQNRGHPQFF. DNA for the CDR3: TGTGCCAGCCAGAACAGGGGTCACCCACAGTTCTTC.

This clone was detected only a few times. This rearrangement joins TRBV7-2 to TRBJ1-4; 7 positions match TRBD1. Trimming took 3 bases from V and 7 from J; bases not matched to a gene: 5. The CDR3 runs 14 residues. Germline assignment: CDR1 SGHTA and CDR2 FQGNSA. CDR3 coding DNA: TGTGCCAGCAGCTTTAGGGGGCGAGGTGAAAAACTGTTTTTT. Amino acid sequence: CASSFRGRGEKLFF. Based on the CDR3 plus reference TRBV7-2 and TRBJ1-4, the full variable domain is GAGVSQSPSNKVTEKGKDVELRCDPISGHTALYWYRQSLGQGLEFLIYFQGNSAPDKSGLPSDRFSAERTGGSVSTLTIQRTQQEDSAVYLCASSFRGRGEKLFFGSGTQLSVL.

V and J are TRBV12-5 and TRBJ1-3; 7 bases line up with TRBD1. Per germline, CDR1 LGHNT and CDR2 FRNRAP. J gave up 3 bases and V 7 bases, and 3 bases lay outside the gene matches. CDR3 length: 13 amino acids. The CDR3 DNA reads TGTGCTAGTGCCAGGGACAGTGGAAACACCATATATTTT. Amino acid sequence: CASARDSGNTIYF.

The chain recombines TRBV7-9 with TRBJ1-6, with 8 nucleotides matching TRBD1. J lost 11 bases, V lost 3 bases, and 0 bases had no gene match. CDR1 SEHNR and CDR2 FQNEAQ come from the germline V gene (reference sequence). This CDR3 region has 12 residues. The DNA of the CDR3 is TGTGCCAGCAGCTTGACAGGGGCACCCCTCCACTTT. As protein: CASSLTGAPLHF.

On this clone: The junction and the germline gene differ at one end; a read error may be behind it. This rearrangement joins TRBV6-5 to TRBJ2-2; D is unresolved. Germline assignment: CDR1 MNHEY and CDR2 SVGAGI. This CDR3 is built from 14 residues. CDR3 sequence: CASSYNGNTGELFF. The CDR3 nucleotides read TGTGCCAGTAGTTACAACGGGAACACCGGGGAGCTGTTTTTT.

A few counts support this clone. This sequence joins TRBV27 and TRBJ1-3; no reliable D call. Trimming stripped 2 bases from V and 4 bases from J, with 9 bases between. The CDR3 sequence is 14 residues long. Germline assignment: CDR1 MNHEY and CDR2 SMNVEV (reference sequence). For the CDR3, the DNA is TGTGCCAGCAGTTTAAGAGGAGTCGGAAACACCATATATTTT. Protein product: CASSLRGVGNTIYF.

The sample holds a few counts of this clone. CDR3 in DNA: TGTGCCAGCAGTTACTCGAGGGTTAAGAATGAAAAACTGTTTTTT. It is translated as CASSYSRVKNEKLFF. The chain is built from TRBV6-5 and TRBJ1-4; no clear D gene. This CDR3 spans 15 amino acids. CDR1 is MNHEY and CDR2 is SVGAGI in the germline V gene. Trimming stripped 0 bases from V and 5 bases from J, with 10 bases between.

The chain is built from TRBV6-5 and TRBJ1-4; a possible D gene is TRBD1 (6 bases). V gave up 8 bases and J gave up 7 bases, with 17 bases separating them. Germline V lookup: CDR1 MNHEY, CDR2 SVGAGI. The CDR3 has 14 amino acids. CDR3 amino acids: CASGFWGQGEKLFF. The CDR3 bases are TGTGCCAGCGGTTTTTGGGGGCAGGGTGAAAAACTGTTTTTT.

J is TRBJ1-1 and V is TRBV6-5, with TRBD1 identical over 7 bases. The junction had 6 bases not matched to a gene; V was cut back by 6 bases and J by 2 bases. There are 14 residues in the CDR3. The germline V gene encodes CDR1 MNHEY and CDR2 SVGAGI. CDR3 loop: CASRTGTVNTEAFF. As DNA, the CDR3 is TGTGCCAGCAGGACGGGGACAGTCAACACTGAAGCTTTCTTT.

The chain has TRBV18 and TRBJ2-1; D unresolved. The CDR3 covers 17 residues. The germline V gene has CDR1 KGHSH and CDR2 LQKENI. Trimming stripped 2 bases from V and 6 bases from J, with 20 bases between. The CDR3 DNA is TGTGCCAGCTCACCAGACTCTCTGGCCCTGTCGTTCAATGAGCAGTTCTTC. Translated: CASSPDSLALSFNEQFF.

This clone has just a few counts. The CDR3 region has the DNA TGCGCCAGCAGCAGGCCCCGGGACAGGGGCACTGAAGCTTTCTTT. This sequence encodes CASSRPRDRGTEAFF. The J gene is TRBJ1-1, the V gene TRBV4-1; 10 bases are shared with TRBD1. This CDR3 spans 15 amino acids. Trimming cost V 5 bases and J 4 bases; bases outside gene matches: 7. Germline V gives CDR1 MGHRA, CDR2 YSYEKL.

This sequence joins TRBV18 and TRBJ1-1; maybe TRBD1 (6 bases). Trimming cost V 6 bases and J 1 base, with 12 bases left between them. Germline V CDR1 and CDR2: KGHSH, LQKENI. CDR3 length: 14 amino acids. CDR3 residues: CASSPGQSNTEAFF. DNA for the CDR3: TGTGCCAGCTCCCCAGGACAGTCGAACACTGAAGCTTTCTTT.

The J gene is TRBJ1-2, the V gene TRBV7-9; 7 nucleotides agree with TRBD1. V was pared by 1 base and J by 6 bases, with 5 bases of the junction left unmatched. This CDR3 region has 14 residues. Germline loops: CDR1 SEHNR, CDR2 FQNEAQ (reference sequence). The CDR3 here is CASSLVEGADGYTF. The DNA of the CDR3 is TGTGCCAGCAGCTTAGTCGAGGGGGCTGATGGCTACACCTTC.

J is TRBJ1-4 and V is TRBV7-9; D remains ambiguous. V gave up 2 bases and J gave up 7 bases, with 14 bases separating them. This CDR3 has 15 residues. CDR1 and CDR2 from the germline V gene are SEHNR and FQNEAQ (reference sequence). The chain's CDR3 is CASSLTGTAIEKLFF. CDR3 nucleotide sequence: TGTGCCAGCAGCTTAACGGGTACCGCTATTGAAAAACTGTTTTTT. Complete variable domain (other parts from reference TRBV7-9 and TRBJ1-4): DTGVSQNPRHKITKRGQNVTFRCDPISEHNRLYWYRQTLGQGPEFLTYFQNEAQLEKSRLLSDRFSAERPKGSFSTLEIQRTEQGDSAMYLCASSLTGTAIEKLFFGSGTQLSVL.

The chain combines TRBV7-2 with TRBJ1-5; D call uncertain. Germline V CDR1 and CDR2: SGHTA, FQGNSA. There are 18 residues in the CDR3. V gave up 6 bases and J gave up 0 bases, with 21 bases separating them. CDR3 DNA sequence: TGTGCCAGCAGTCCAACCACCAGACACAGTAATAGCAATCAGCCCCAGCATTTT. This translates into CASSPTTRHSNSNQPQHF. The full variable domain, rest sourced from reference TRBV7-2 and TRBJ1-5, is GAGVSQSPSNKVTEKGKDVELRCDPISGHTALYWYRQSLGQGLEFLIYFQGNSAPDKSGLPSDRFSAERTGGSVSTLTIQRTQQEDSAVYLCASSPTTRHSNSNQPQHFGDGTRLSIL.

This clone appeared once. The gene calls are TRBV12-3 or TRBV12-4 and TRBJ2-2, with D uncertain. V was pared by 5 bases and J by 6 bases, with 10 bases between. The CDR3 has 13 amino acids. The CDR3 loop is CASSRMRPGELFF. The CDR3 region has the DNA TGTGCCAGCAGTCGCATGAGGCCCGGGGAGCTGTTTTTT.

V usage is TRBV5-1 and J usage is TRBJ2-3; TRBD1 aligns across 9 bases. The CDR3 has 17 residues. The germline V gene encodes CDR1 SGHRS and CDR2 YFSETQ. The junction had 9 bases not matched to a gene; V was cut back by 0 bases and J by 4 bases. The DNA for the CDR3 is TGCGCCAGCAGCTTGGCCATAACAGGGGGCGTCGCAGATACGCAGTATTTT. It specifies CASSLAITGGVADTQYF.

The chain links TRBV6-5 to TRBJ1-1; D remains unclear. This CDR3 has 13 residues. The V end lost 5 bases, the J end lost 8 bases, and 15 bases lay between the germline ends. Germline CDR1 reads MNHEY; CDR2 reads SVGAGI. The CDR3 nucleotides read TGTGCCAGCAGTCGCCCCGGGTTTCTCGAAGCTTTCTTT. Translation gives CASSRPGFLEAFF.

This chain links TRBV28 with TRBJ1-2, with a weak D call TRBD1 (6 bases). V dropped 1 base and J dropped 11 bases, with 14 bases sitting between them. Per germline, CDR1 MDHEN and CDR2 SYDVKM. The CDR3 has 13 residues. The CDR3 protein is CASSLSGARLYTF. The CDR3 DNA reads as TGTGCCAGCAGTTTATCAGGGGCGCGGTTGTACACCTTC.

This clone was found once. The rearrangement joins TRBV30 to TRBJ1-6; TRBD1 matches at 8 bases. Trimming removed 1 base from V and 6 bases from J; junction bases left unmatched: 5. Germline loops: CDR1 GTSNPN, CDR2 SVGIG (reference sequence). The CDR3 runs 15 residues. This chain's CDR3 is CAWSGGTGINSPLHF. CDR3 nucleotides: TGTGCCTGGAGTGGCGGGACAGGAATTAATTCACCCCTCCACTTT. The full variable domain, in which reference TRBV30 and TRBJ1-6 provide the parts outside the CDR3, is SQTIHQWPATLVQPVGSPLSLECTVEGTSNPNLYWYRQAAGRGLQLLFYSVGIGQISSEVPQNLSASRPQDRQFILSSKKLLLSDSGFYLCAWSGGTGINSPLHFGNGTRLTVT.

The chain couples TRBV6-5 to TRBJ1-5, with a tentative D call TRBD1 (5 bases). Between the trimmed V and J ends, which lost 5 bases and 0 bases, there was a span of 11 bases. The CDR3 sequence is 15 residues long. Germline assignment: CDR1 MNHEY and CDR2 SVGAGI. The CDR3 here is CASSPNRNSNQPQHF. The CDR3 DNA is TGTGCCAGCAGTCCGAACAGGAATAGCAATCAGCCCCAGCATTTT.